This is a list of T cell receptor beta chains from one sample in a study of response to subunit inactivated influenza vaccine. TCRdb re-derived calls from the RT-PCR reads in MiXCR, one entry per CDR3 protein. Here the sample spans more than 500,000 distinct CDR3 sequences, about 11% being singletons. These same records also appear under a second study, on T cells expressing NK-cell markers.

Sequenced here: PBMCs from blood, sampled on the day of vaccination. The source of these receptors is a man aged 45-65 years who received an inactivated influenza vaccine. CDR3s include the opening cysteine and the closing phenylalanine or tryptophan. The order of the fields is D gene, clone size, J gene, V gene, CDR3 DNA, CDR3 protein. A D gene is named only where the DNA matches it firmly. Clone size is not always given. Where it is, it says once, few, many or a class for expanded clones.

>TRBD1|-|TRBJ2-5|TRBV5-8
TGTGCCAGCAGCGGAAGGACAGGGGGTTTGGCCCAGTACTTC
CASSGRTGGLAQYF
>-|-|TRBJ1-2|TRBV7-8
TGTGCCAGCAGCCCTGAGACAGTCCCTAACTATGGCTACACCTTC
CASSPETVPNYGYTF
>-|few|TRBJ2-1|TRBV20-1
TGCAGTGCTAGAGTGGGACTCCCGGGGGAGCAGTTCTTC
CSARVGLPGEQFF
>TRBD2|few|TRBJ2-3|TRBV9
TGTGCCAGCAGGGATCTAGCGGGGGGCGCAGGGGATACGCAGTATTTT
CASRDLAGGAGDTQYF
>-|-|TRBJ2-1|TRBV24-1
TGTGCCACCAGTGACCCTATGGGGAATGAGCAGTTCTTC
CATSDPMGNEQFF
>TRBD2|once|TRBJ2-2|TRBV20-1
TGCAGTGCATCGACTAGCGGGTCCGGGGAGCTGTTTTTT
CSASTSGSGELFF
>-|many|TRBJ1-1|TRBV4-3
TGCGCCAGCAGCCAAGGACAGACAAACACTGAAGCTTTCTTT
CASSQGQTNTEAFF
>TRBD2|-|TRBJ2-1|TRBV13
TGTGCCAGCAGCCCGAAAGCGGGAGGGTGGTACAATGAGCAGTTCTTC
CASSPKAGGWYNEQFF
>-|-|TRBJ2-4|TRBV4-1
TGCGCCAGCAGCCACCATGGGGCCAAAAACATTCAGTACTTC
CASSHHGAKNIQYF
>TRBD2|-|TRBJ2-4|TRBV4-3
TGCGCCAGCAGCCAAGATTACCTAGCGGGAGCGGATATAGCCAAAAACATTCAGTACTTC
CASSQDYLAGADIAKNIQYF